These 7 T cell receptor beta chains were sequenced from one sample in a study of cytomegalovirus exposure and HLA in healthy donors. Assay: immunoSEQ multiplex PCR; the TCRdb copy retains only in-frame clones and omits some. Of fewer than 200,000 clones listed, 85% were seen once; the top ten hold approximately 15%. Sequencing input: PBMCs. The source is a man between 18 and 35 years old in good health and CMV-seropositive.

Note on this clone: Additional DNA sequences in this sample encode the identical CDR3. In DNA, the CDR3 is TGTGCCAGCAGTCCGGGGACAGCCAGCACAGATACGCAGTATTTT. Amino acids: CASSPGTASTDTQYF. The genes are TRBV28 and TRBJ2-3, with 7 bases fitting TRBD1. The ends lost 5 bases at V and 0 bases at J; junction bases unmatched: 5. This CDR3 has 15 amino acids. Germline loops: CDR1 MDHEN, CDR2 SYDVKM. Full variable domain (remainder filled in from reference TRBV28 and TRBJ2-3): DVKVTQSSRYLVKRTGEKVFLECVQDMDHENMFWYRQDPGLGLRLIYFSYDVKMKEKGDIPEGYSVSREKKERFSLILESASTNQTSMYLCASSPGTASTDTQYFGPGTRLTVL.

This clone was seen just once. The chain combines TRBV6-5 with TRBJ2-7, with 10 bases aligning to TRBD2. With V trimmed by 6 bases and J by 4 bases, 6 bases remained unmatched. CDR3 length: 14 amino acids. The germline V gene encodes CDR1 MNHEY and CDR2 SVGAGI. The CDR3 sequence: CASSSSGSSYEQYF. The CDR3 bases are TGTGCCAGCAGCTCTAGCGGGAGTTCTTACGAGCAGTACTTC.

The chain recombines TRBV7-8 with TRBJ2-7; D is possibly TRBD1 (5 bases). The CDR3 extends over 13 amino acids. Germline V lookup: CDR1 SGHVS, CDR2 FQNEAQ. Trimming shortened V by 4 bases and J by 3 bases, and 10 bases separated the two germline ends. The CDR3 DNA follows: TGTGCCAGCAGCTGGTCCCAGGGCTACGAGCAGTACTTC. Protein sequence: CASSWSQGYEQYF.

This clone was detected once. The V gene is TRBV9, the J gene TRBJ2-7; maybe TRBD1 (5 bases). V gave up 2 bases and J gave up 1 base, with 13 bases separating them. This CDR3 comprises 15 residues. The germline CDR1 and CDR2 sequences are SGDLS and YYNGEE. CDR3 bases: TGTGCCAGCAGCGTCGACAGTGAGGCTTCCTACGAGCAGTACTTC. This translates into CASSVDSEASYEQYF.

V usage is TRBV6-5 and J usage is TRBJ2-7; 13 bases match TRBD2. Trimming cost V 6 bases and J 5 bases; bases outside gene matches: 1. CDR1 and CDR2 from the germline V gene are MNHEY and SVGAGI. CDR3 size: 13 residues. CDR3 sequence (DNA): TGTGCCAGCAGGGGACTAGCGGGACACGAGCAGTACTTC. Its protein product is CASRGLAGHEQYF.

V is TRBV28 and J is TRBJ2-1; 13 bases match TRBD2. CDR1 is MDHEN and CDR2 is SYDVKM in the germline V gene. J gave up 6 bases and V 8 bases, and 4 bases lay outside the gene matches. The CDR3 consists of 14 residues. CDR3 coding DNA: TGTGCCAGCCAACTAGCGGGAGGGGGCAATGAGCAGTTCTTC. Protein sequence: CASQLAGGGNEQFF.

The CDR3 region is CASGQGLTTNEKLFF. The CDR3 DNA is TGTGCCAGCGGACAGGGGCTTACAACTAATGAAAAACTGTTTTTT. The chain links TRBV7-8 to TRBJ1-4, with 9 bases lining up with TRBD1. The CDR3 spans 15 residues. With V trimmed by 8 bases and J by 0 bases, 4 bases remained unmatched. Germline CDR1 is SGHVS and CDR2 is FQNEAQ. The whole variable domain, remainder taken from reference TRBV7-8 and TRBJ1-4, is GAGVSQSPRYKVAKRGQDVALRCDPISGHVSLFWYQQALGQGPEFLTYFQNEAQLDKSGLPSDRFFAERPEGSVSTLKIQRTQQEDSAVYLCASGQGLTTNEKLFFGSGTQLSVL.